This TCR beta chain was profiled in a study of control samples from healthy donors and cancer patients. Using immunoSEQ multiplex PCR, the repertoire was profiled, and TCRdb retains in-frame clones only, with some absent. The sample has 130,000 or so clones; about 90% are singletons. This CDR3 comprises 14 residues. Trimming took 0 bases from V and 4 from J, leaving 9 bases between them. Per the germline V gene, CDR1 is MNHNS and CDR2 is SASEGT. Sequencing used blood. V usage is TRBV6-1 and J usage is TRBJ1-2; maybe TRBD1 (5 bases). The clonotype originates from a man aged 50 or older in good health. For the CDR3, the DNA is TGTGCCAGCAGTGAAGCAGGGGTGGGCTATGGCTACACCTTC. It yields the protein CASSEAGVGYGYTF.